A selection of T cell receptor beta chains follows, all from one sample in a study of metastatic and nonmetastatic thyroid tumors. MiXCR was used by TCRdb to re-call the PCR reads. The sample shows about 41,000 clones, about 24% of them seen only once. Sequences were obtained from tumor tissue. Every receptor here comes from a female donor with papillary thyroid cancer or a benign thyroid nodule (not recorded which). Some clones in this sample may be carry-over from other donors' samples. CDR3s include the opening cysteine and the closing phenylalanine or tryptophan. The D gene is left open where the match is weak. Some rows have no size entry. The others give once, few or many, or a class for an expanded clone.

J: TRBJ2-7
size: NA
V: TRBV24-1
D: NA
CDR3: CATSDGGAGYEQYF
DNA: TGTGCCACCAGTGATGGGGGCGCTGGCTACGAGCAGTACTTC

J: TRBJ1-2
size: NA
V: TRBV11-2
D: TRBD1
CDR3: CASSFGSPGGIYGYTF
DNA: TGTGCCAGCAGCTTCGGTTCCCCAGGGGGAATCTATGGCTACACCTTC

J: TRBJ2-1
size: NA
V: TRBV6-1
D: TRBD2
CDR3: CASSEESSGYNEQFF
DNA: TGTGCCAGCAGTGAAGAGTCTAGCGGATACAATGAGCAGTTCTTC

J: TRBJ1-1
size: few
V: TRBV18
D: NA
CDR3: CASSWSGNTEAFF
DNA: TGTGCCAGCTCCTGGAGTGGTAACACTGAAGCTTTCTTT

J: TRBJ2-7
size: many
V: TRBV12-3/TRBV12-4
D: TRBD2
CDR3: CASSSSSGSNHEQYF
DNA: TGTGCCAGCAGTTCCTCTAGCGGGAGTAACCACGAGCAGTACTTC

J: TRBJ2-7
size: few
V: TRBV6-1
D: NA
CDR3: CASSPTNGPLEQYF
DNA: TGTGCCAGCAGTCCCACGAACGGACCGCTCGAGCAGTACTTC

J: TRBJ1-1
size: NA
V: TRBV11-2
D: NA
CDR3: CASSSPTGHTEAFF
DNA: TGTGCCAGCAGCTCGCCGACAGGACACACTGAAGCTTTCTTT

J: TRBJ2-3
size: many
V: TRBV5-1
D: NA
CDR3: CASSRETDTQYF
DNA: TGCGCCAGCAGCCGGGAAACAGATACGCAGTATTTT

J: TRBJ2-3
size: once
V: TRBV11-2
D: NA
CDR3: CASSGGDSTGRSQYF
DNA: TGTGCCAGCAGCGGGGGTGACTCGACCGGGAGATCGCAGTATTTT

J: TRBJ1-2
size: NA
V: TRBV18
D: NA
CDR3: CASSPRSGYYGYTF
DNA: TGCGCCAGCTCACCACGGTCGGGGTACTATGGCTACACCTTC

J: TRBJ1-2
size: many
V: TRBV2
D: TRBD1
CDR3: CASRTGGAFYGYTF
DNA: TGTGCCAGCAGGACAGGGGGCGCCTTCTATGGCTACACCTTC

J: TRBJ1-2
size: NA
V: TRBV18
D: NA
CDR3: CASSPEGSPNYGYTF
DNA: TGTGCCAGCTCACCCGAGGGATCTCCTAACTATGGCTACACCTTC

J: TRBJ2-3
size: NA
V: TRBV6-1
D: TRBD1
CDR3: CASSDFTGADTQYF
DNA: TGTGCCAGCAGTGACTTTACAGGGGCAGATACGCAGTATTTT

J: TRBJ1-2
size: NA
V: TRBV6-1
D: NA
CDR3: CATSRGPDSNYGYKF
DNA: TGTGCCACTTCCCGGGGCCCCGACTCTAACTATGGCTACAAATTC

J: TRBJ2-7
size: NA
V: TRBV12-3/TRBV12-4
D: NA
CDR3: CASRGYVRREQYF
DNA: TGTGCCAGCAGGGGGTACGTGCGTCGGGAGCAGTACTTC

J: TRBJ2-3
size: many
V: TRBV6-1
D: TRBD2
CDR3: CASSEVVGGGATDTQYF
DNA: TGTGCCAGCAGTGAAGTGGTCGGGGGAGGGGCCACAGATACGCAGTATTTT

J: TRBJ2-5
size: many
V: TRBV20-1
D: NA
CDR3: CSARQEQETQYF
DNA: TGCAGTGCTAGACAGGAGCAAGAGACCCAGTACTTC

J: TRBJ2-3
size: few
V: TRBV15
D: NA
CDR3: CATSREFIRGTSDTQYF
DNA: TGTGCCACCAGCAGAGAGTTCATCCGGGGCACATCAGATACGCAGTATTTT

J: TRBJ1-6
size: many
V: TRBV4-2
D: NA
CDR3: CASSQEVQGVNSPLHF
DNA: TGTGCCAGCAGCCAGGAGGTCCAGGGAGTCAATTCACCCCTCCACTTT

J: TRBJ2-6
size: few
V: TRBV20-1
D: NA
CDR3: CSARDLRRSSGANVLTF
DNA: TGCAGTGCTAGAGATCTAAGAAGAAGCTCTGGGGCCAACGTCCTGACTTTC

J: TRBJ2-1
size: NA
V: TRBV7-3
D: NA
CDR3: CASSRGPTSNEQFF
DNA: TGTGCCAGCAGCCGTGGCCCCACGTCGAATGAGCAGTTCTTC

J: TRBJ2-3
size: many
V: TRBV20-1
D: NA
CDR3: CSANTGWDTDTQYF
DNA: TGCAGTGCTAACACAGGGTGGGACACAGATACGCAGTATTTT

J: TRBJ2-7
size: many
V: TRBV20-1
D: TRBD2
CDR3: CSVPGLPPYEQYF
DNA: TGCAGTGTTCCGGGACTACCTCCGTACGAGCAGTACTTC

J: TRBJ1-2
size: NA
V: TRBV6-1
D: NA
CDR3: CASSAAGDRGYTF
DNA: TGTGCCAGCAGCGCCGCAGGGGATCGGGGCTACACCTTC

J: TRBJ1-5
size: many
V: TRBV20-1
D: NA
CDR3: CSARDGAGDQPQHF
DNA: TGCAGTGCTAGAGACGGGGCAGGGGATCAGCCCCAGCATTTT

J: TRBJ1-2
size: many
V: TRBV30
D: NA
CDR3: CAWSASRGAYGYTF
DNA: TGTGCCTGGAGTGCGTCAAGGGGGGCCTATGGCTACACCTTC

J: TRBJ2-7
size: few
V: TRBV19
D: TRBD2
CDR3: CASRGGGLSQQYF
DNA: TGTGCCAGTCGGGGGGGCGGATTAAGCCAGCAGTACTTC

J: TRBJ1-3
size: few
V: TRBV6-1
D: NA
CDR3: CASSDEGAGNTIYF
DNA: TGTGCCAGCAGTGATGAAGGGGCTGGAAACACCATATATTTT

J: TRBJ1-3
size: many
V: TRBV7-8
D: NA
CDR3: CASSLLQGASGNTIYF
DNA: TGTGCCAGCAGCTTACTACAGGGCGCCTCTGGAAACACCATATATTTT

J: TRBJ1-5
size: NA
V: TRBV5-6
D: NA
CDR3: CASSLQGPQPQHF
DNA: TGTGCCAGCAGCCTACAGGGTCCCCAGCCCCAGCATTTT

J: TRBJ1-3
size: few
V: TRBV5-6
D: NA
CDR3: CASSLGPIGNTIYF
DNA: TGTGCCAGCAGCCTGGGACCGATCGGAAACACCATATATTTT

J: TRBJ2-3
size: NA
V: TRBV2
D: TRBD2
CDR3: CASSELLAGGLDTQYF
DNA: TGTGCCAGCAGTGAACTGCTAGCGGGAGGTCTAGATACGCAGTATTTT

J: TRBJ1-1
size: NA
V: TRBV20-1
D: NA
CDR3: CSAIPIGGGEAFF
DNA: TGCAGTGCTATCCCGATAGGAGGGGGTGAAGCTTTCTTT

J: TRBJ2-1
size: NA
V: TRBV20-1
D: TRBD2
CDR3: CSARQTSGSLRHEQFF
DNA: TGCAGTGCTAGACAGACTAGCGGGTCCCTCCGGCATGAGCAGTTCTTC

J: TRBJ2-6
size: few
V: TRBV6-1
D: NA
CDR3: CASSEVSGANVLTF
DNA: TGTGCCAGCAGTGAAGTCTCTGGGGCCAACGTCCTGACTTTC

J: TRBJ2-3
size: many
V: TRBV6-1
D: NA
CDR3: CASSDSGGGVDTQYF
DNA: TGTGCCAGCAGTGATTCAGGAGGGGGGGTAGATACGCAGTATTTT

J: TRBJ1-1
size: many
V: TRBV4-2
D: NA
CDR3: CASSRFAEVRVDTEAFF
DNA: TGTGCCAGCAGCCGATTCGCCGAGGTCAGAGTCGACACTGAAGCTTTCTTT

J: TRBJ1-1
size: many
V: TRBV7-9
D: NA
CDR3: CASSLVGGGTEAFF
DNA: TGTGCCAGCAGCTTAGTCGGAGGGGGCACTGAAGCTTTCTTT

J: TRBJ2-3
size: few
V: TRBV5-1
D: TRBD2
CDR3: CASSLELAGDPTDTQYF
DNA: TGCGCCAGCAGCTTGGAGCTAGCGGGAGACCCCACAGATACGCAGTATTTT

J: TRBJ2-1
size: many
V: TRBV7-8
D: NA
CDR3: CASSLVGFREQFF
DNA: TGTGCCAGCAGCTTAGTTGGATTCCGAGAGCAGTTCTTC

J: TRBJ1-1
size: NA
V: TRBV11-1
D: NA
CDR3: CASSQPVGTEAFF
DNA: TGTGCCAGCAGCCAACCCGTAGGGACTGAGGCTTTCTTT

J: TRBJ1-1
size: NA
V: TRBV7-2
D: TRBD1
CDR3: CASSFPGQNTGAFF
DNA: TGTGCCAGCAGCTTCCCGGGACAGAACACTGGAGCTTTCTTT

J: TRBJ2-6
size: many
V: TRBV5-1
D: TRBD2
CDR3: CASRPLAGGGGANVLTF
DNA: TGCGCCAGCAGACCTTTAGCGGGAGGGGGAGGGGCCAACGTCCTGACTTTC

J: TRBJ2-5
size: many
V: TRBV7-2
D: NA
CDR3: CASSGSSETQYF
DNA: TGTGCCAGCAGCGGTAGTAGCGAGACCCAGTACTTC

J: TRBJ2-5
size: many
V: TRBV10-3
D: TRBD1
CDR3: CAISGQGETQYF
DNA: TGTGCCATCAGTGGACAGGGGGAGACCCAGTACTTC